The next 24 T cell receptor beta chains were all read from a single sample in a study of technical replicates of blood from a few donors. Sequencing used immunoSEQ multiplex PCR; TCRdb keeps in-frame clones, though not all of them. Of approximately 70,000 clones listed, 98% are singletons. Sequencing was carried out using T cells isolated from PBMCs. These receptors all stem from a human donor in good health.

V usage is TRBV30 and J usage is TRBJ1-4; the match to TRBD1 covers 9 bases. Germline V gene lookup returns CDR1 GTSNPN and CDR2 SVGIG (reference sequence). The CDR3 covers 14 residues. The J segment lost 7 bases and the V segment lost 2 bases, leaving 5 bases of the junction unmatched. CDR3 residues: CAWSIQGAGEKLFF. In DNA form, the CDR3 reads TGTGCCTGGAGTATACAGGGGGCGGGTGAAAAACTGTTTTTT. Filled out from reference TRBV30 and TRBJ1-4, the complete variable domain reads SQTIHQWPATLVQPVGSPLSLECTVEGTSNPNLYWYRQAAGRGLQLLFYSVGIGQISSEVPQNLSASRPQDRQFILSSKKLLLSDSGFYLCAWSIQGAGEKLFFGSGTQLSVL.

This clone is a singleton in its sample. The rearrangement links TRBV4-1 to TRBJ1-2, with D possibly matching TRBD1 (6 bases). The CDR3 is 17 amino acids. In germline, CDR1 is MGHRA, CDR2 YSYEKL. V lost 0 bases and J lost 1, with 15 bases in between. CDR3 loop: CASSQDQQGSFNYGYTF. CDR3 sequence (DNA): TGCGCCAGCAGCCAAGACCAACAGGGATCCTTTAACTATGGCTACACCTTC.

The chain has TRBV5-6 and TRBJ2-1, with 8 bases that match TRBD2. V lost 4 bases, J lost 7 bases, and 16 bases stayed unmatched. From germline, CDR1 is SGHDT and CDR2 YYEEEE. This CDR3 is 17 amino acids long. The CDR3 sequence is CASSPPAGASSGNEQFF. The CDR3 DNA reads TGTGCCAGCAGCCCCCCAGCGGGGGCCTCCTCGGGTAATGAGCAGTTCTTC.

The chain employs TRBV15 and TRBJ1-2; D gene ambiguous. CDR1 and CDR2 from the germline V gene are LNHNV and YYDKDF (reference sequence). Trimming took off 0 bases at V and 3 bases at J, with 17 bases between the two ends. This CDR3 has 17 residues. CDR3 in DNA: TGTGCCACCAGCAGAGATCGAGGGAGCAGACGGGACTATGGCTACACCTTC. Amino acid sequence: CATSRDRGSRRDYGYTF.

CDR3 sequence reads: CASSSGHPTEAFF. The CDR3 bases are TGTGCCAGCAGCTCCGGACACCCCACTGAAGCTTTCTTT. The chain has TRBV28 and TRBJ1-1; D might be TRBD1 (5 bases). The CDR3 consists of 13 residues. With 6 bases removed from V and 4 bases from J, the gap between germline ends came to 12 bases. CDR1 is MDHEN, CDR2 SYDVKM, per germline.

The J gene is TRBJ2-1, the V gene TRBV5-1; weak D call: TRBD2 (6 bases). Trimming pared 8 bases from V and 5 bases from J, leaving 14 bases between. The CDR3 length is 13 residues. Germline CDR1 is SGHRS and CDR2 is YFSETQ. The CDR3 region is CASRGGENNEQFF. In nucleotides, the CDR3 is TGCGCCAGTCGTGGCGGGGAGAACAATGAGCAGTTCTTC. Combining the CDR3 with reference TRBV5-1 and TRBJ2-1 gives the whole variable domain KAGVTQTPRYLIKTRGQQVTLSCSPISGHRSVSWYQQTPGQGLQFLFEYFSETQRNKGNFPGRFSGRQFSNSRSEMNVSTLELGDSALYLCASRGGENNEQFFGPGTRLTVL.

The rearrangement links TRBV6-5 to TRBJ2-3; 8 bases match TRBD2. The germline V gene has CDR1 MNHEY and CDR2 SVGAGI. V lost 7 bases to trimming and J lost 7 bases; unmatched junction nucleotides: 13. CDR3 length: 15 amino acids. CDR3 sequence (DNA): TGTGCCAGCAAATCCGGGACTAGGGGACCGTATACGCAGTATTTT. Its protein product is CASKSGTRGPYTQYF.

This sequence joins TRBV6-1 and TRBJ1-6; weak D call: TRBD1 (5 bases). V was clipped by 4 bases and J by 11 bases, with 15 bases between them. In germline, CDR1 is MNHNS, CDR2 SASEGT. The CDR3 sequence is 14 residues long. The CDR3 loop reads CASSAAGTGAPLHF. In DNA form, the CDR3 reads TGTGCCAGCAGTGCCGCAGGGACGGGAGCACCCCTCCACTTT.

The rearrangement uses TRBV4-2 and TRBJ2-7; 9 positions agree with TRBD2. V shed 4 bases, J shed 4 bases, and the junction held 8 bases outside the gene matches. Germline CDR1 and CDR2: LGHNA and YNFKEQ. The CDR3 consists of 15 residues. The CDR3 DNA follows: TGTGCCAGCAGCCCCGTAGCGGGAGCCCGATACGAGCAGTACTTC. Its protein is CASSPVAGARYEQYF.

The chain has TRBV27 and TRBJ1-1, with 7 bases aligning to TRBD1. Per the germline V gene, CDR1 is MNHEY and CDR2 is SMNVEV (reference sequence). V shed 2 bases, J shed 3 bases, and the junction held 6 bases outside the gene matches. This CDR3 has 15 amino acids. This CDR3 is CASSLQDRVYTEAFF. Here the CDR3 DNA reads TGTGCCAGCAGTTTACAAGACAGGGTATACACTGAAGCTTTCTTT.

The chain couples TRBV6-6 to TRBJ2-6, with D perhaps TRBD1 (5 bases). V lost 6 bases to trimming and J lost 4 bases, with 13 bases between them. In germline, CDR1 is MNHNY, CDR2 SVGAGI (reference sequence). The length of the CDR3 is 15 residues. Written as DNA, the CDR3 is TGTGCCAGCAGAATTCCAGGGTCCGGGGCCAACGTCCTGACTTTC. Its translation is CASRIPGSGANVLTF.

This clone showed up just once. V is TRBV18 and J is TRBJ1-1; the match to TRBD1 covers 7 bases. This CDR3 contains 15 residues. The trim removed 2 bases at V and 1 base at J, leaving 4 bases unmatched. In germline, CDR1 is KGHSH, CDR2 LQKENI. The CDR3 region is CASSPWRQGNTEAFF. The CDR3 DNA sequence: TGTGCCAGCTCACCATGGAGACAGGGGAACACTGAAGCTTTCTTT. The full variable domain, rest sourced from reference TRBV18 and TRBJ1-1, is NAGVMQNPRHLVRRRGQEARLRCSPMKGHSHVYWYRQLPEEGLKFMVYLQKENIIDESGMPKERFSAEFPKEGPSILRIQQVVRGDSAAYFCASSPWRQGNTEAFFGQGTRLTVV.

The gene calls are TRBV4-2 and TRBJ1-2; D gene uncertain. Trimming cost V 1 base and J 12 bases, with 15 bases left between them. The germline V gene encodes CDR1 LGHNA and CDR2 YNFKEQ. This CDR3 comprises 13 residues. In nucleotides, the CDR3 is TGTGCCAGCAGCCAAGGCAAGGCGGTGCGCCACACCTTC. Its translation: CASSQGKAVRHTF.

The chain uses TRBV11-3 and TRBJ2-3; 8 bases line up with TRBD2. Per the germline V gene, CDR1 is SGHNT and CDR2 is YENEEA. Germline trimming cut 8 bases from V and 2 bases from J; bases unmatched to any gene: 6. The CDR3 spans 14 residues. CDR3 in DNA: TGTGCCAGCGCGAGAGCGGGGGACACAGATACGCAGTATTTT. Its protein is CASARAGDTDTQYF.

The chain carries TRBV19 and TRBJ1-5, with a weak D call TRBD1 (6 bases). The germline V and J ends were trimmed by 7 bases and 0 bases, with 16 bases remaining between them. CDR1 is LNHDA, CDR2 SQIVND, per germline (reference sequence). The CDR3 sequence is 16 residues long. CDR3 nucleotide sequence: TGTGCCAGTAACCTCGTTGGGGGCTATAGCAATCAGCCCCAGCATTTT. It is translated as CASNLVGGYSNQPQHF.

This clone was recorded a few times. The chain combines TRBV6-1 with TRBJ2-1, with a possible D match to TRBD2 (6 bases). The V end lost 10 bases, the J end lost 0 bases, and 13 bases lay between the germline ends. In germline, CDR1 is MNHNS, CDR2 SASEGT. CDR3 size: 14 residues. As DNA, the CDR3 is TGTGCCACCTGGGCGGGGTTCTCCTACAATGAGCAGTTCTTC. Its protein product is CATWAGFSYNEQFF.

The table lists this clone with a count of one. The chain employs TRBV7-6 and TRBJ1-5; D not resolved. Germline lookup yields CDR1 SGHVS and CDR2 FNYEAQ. V was pared by 5 bases and J by 3 bases, with 11 bases between. There are 14 residues in the CDR3. The CDR3 is CASSANRPNQPQHF. The CDR3 nucleotides read TGTGCCAGCAGCGCAAACAGACCCAATCAGCCCCAGCATTTT.

The CDR3 spells CASSGGTGEQPQHF. In DNA form, the CDR3 reads TGTGCCAGCAGCGGGGGGACAGGGGAACAGCCCCAGCATTTT. The rearrangement links TRBV6-6 to TRBJ1-5, with 10 bases matching TRBD1. CDR3 length equals 14 residues. The germline V gene has CDR1 MNHNY and CDR2 SVGAGI (reference sequence). The junction had 6 bases not matched to a gene; V was cut back by 6 bases and J by 7 bases.

The chain combines TRBV9 with TRBJ1-2; possible D gene TRBD1, 5 bases. This CDR3 contains 13 residues. Germline V CDR1 and CDR2: SGDLS, YYNGEE. Trimming took off 0 bases at V and 14 bases at J, with 17 bases between the two ends. CDR3 residues: CASSVADSSTRTF. The CDR3 bases are TGTGCCAGCAGCGTAGCCGACAGCAGCACACGGACCTTC.

The chain is built from TRBV7-9 and TRBJ1-6; possible D gene TRBD1, 5 bases. This CDR3 region has 14 residues. V shed 4 bases and J shed 6 bases, with 10 bases lying between them. CDR1 is SEHNR, CDR2 FQNEAQ, per germline (reference sequence). CDR3 loop: CASSSGDSNSPLHF. The CDR3 bases are TGTGCCAGCAGCTCCGGGGACTCTAATTCACCCCTCCACTTT.

This clone came up once. The rearrangement uses TRBV4-1 and TRBJ1-5; no firm D call. Trimming took 1 base from V and 2 from J, leaving 12 bases between them. Germline values: CDR1 MGHRA, CDR2 YSYEKL. This CDR3 is 16 amino acids long. DNA of the CDR3: TGCGCCAGCAGCCAAGGGGCAGCAATGGGCAATCAGCCCCAGCATTTT. Encoded protein: CASSQGAAMGNQPQHF.

This chain connects TRBV4-1 to TRBJ2-5; 11 bases fit TRBD2. The J segment lost 5 bases and the V segment lost 6 bases, leaving 5 bases of the junction unmatched. The CDR3 loop spans 14 amino acids. Germline values: CDR1 MGHRA, CDR2 YSYEKL. CDR3 sequence (DNA): TGCGCCAGCAGAAAACTAGCGGGGGTTGAGACCCAGTACTTC. Its protein is CASRKLAGVETQYF.

The chain joins TRBV7-2 to TRBJ2-7; 7 positions match TRBD1. CDR1 and CDR2 from the germline V gene are SGHTA and FQGNSA. V gave up 4 bases and J gave up 4 bases; unmatched junction bases: 7. The CDR3 consists of 14 residues. CDR3 amino acids: CASSYSGTVYEQYF. DNA of the CDR3: TGTGCCAGCAGCTACTCCGGGACAGTTTACGAGCAGTACTTC.

CDR3 in amino acids: CASSVERTLYNEQFF. The DNA for the CDR3 is TGTGCCAGCAGCGTAGAGCGAACCCTCTACAATGAGCAGTTCTTC. The genes are TRBV7-6 and TRBJ2-1, with D hard to call. V was trimmed by 5 bases and J by 3 bases, leaving 14 bases between them. The germline V gene has CDR1 SGHVS and CDR2 FNYEAQ. The CDR3 covers 15 residues.